One and the same sample provided the 11 T cell receptor beta chains below, sequenced in a study of T cells in Graves' hyperthyroidism and ophthalmopathy (dated by TCRdb to about 2019). Library creation used multiplex PCR. TCRdb records Illumina HiSeq 2000 as the sequencer. The TCR beta CDR3 regions were amplified from the RNA transcripts. A first-round RT-PCR of the TCR CDR3 used the HTBI primer set with the Qiagen OneStep RT-PCR kit. TCRdb redid the processing of the public reads, applying fastp at Q25 and MiXCR, and retained in-frame beta chains. Identical CDR3 protein sequences are pooled into one entry, listed with their most common genes and DNA. The sample table records some 510,000 distinct CDR3 sequences; around 46% of these occur just once. Just over 8% of the sample rests with the top ten. What was sequenced was peripheral blood or thyroid tissue (not recorded which). These receptors all stem from a woman under 30 with Graves' hyperthyroidism. Donor details come from another sample of the same person, matched by shared clones.

This clonotype was recorded many times. The J gene is TRBJ1-5, the V gene TRBV10-3; D is undetermined. V was cut by 4 bases and J by 4 bases, with 8 bases left in between. The CDR3 totals 13 residues. From germline, CDR1 is ENHRY and CDR2 SYGVKD. The CDR3 loop is CAISVGGNQPQHF. The CDR3 coding sequence is TGTGCCATCAGTGTGGGCGGAAATCAGCCCCAGCATTTT.

The V and J genes are TRBV29-1 and TRBJ1-2; D is undetermined. Trimming took off 2 bases at V and 7 bases at J, with 5 bases between the two ends. CDR3 size: 10 residues. CDR1 is SQVTM, CDR2 ANQGSEA, per germline. DNA of the CDR3: TGCAGCGTTGAACGGAGTGGCTACACCTTC. This translates into CSVERSGYTF.

The chain couples TRBV25-1 to TRBJ2-7; D may correspond to TRBD1 or TRBD2 (5 bases each). The V gene's germline CDR1 is MGHDK and CDR2 SYGVNS. The CDR3 runs to 14 residues. Trimming removed 2 bases at V and 5 bases at J, with 13 bases between. As DNA, the CDR3 is TGTGCCAGCAGTGAACTCGTCCGGGGCAACGAGCAGTACTTC. Its translation: CASSELVRGNEQYF.

This clonotype was counted many times. The genes are TRBV7-9 and TRBJ2-5; D is ambiguous. This CDR3 contains 13 residues. V lost 3 bases and J lost 4, with 9 bases in between. Per germline, CDR1 SEHNR and CDR2 FQNEAQ (reference sequence). CDR3 DNA: TGTGCCAGCAGCTTGAGTCCGATAGAGACCCAGTACTTC. Translated: CASSLSPIETQYF.

V is TRBV7-9 and J is TRBJ2-5, with 11 bases that match TRBD1. V trimming: 5 bases; J trimming: 6 bases; junction bases outside the gene matches: 8. Germline CDR1 is SEHNR and CDR2 is FQNEAQ (reference sequence). This CDR3 contains 15 residues. The CDR3 is CASSPPGQGVQTQYF. As DNA, the CDR3 is TGTGCCAGCAGCCCACCGGGACAGGGGGTACAGACCCAGTACTTC. Variable domain in full (rest from reference TRBV7-9 and TRBJ2-5): DTGVSQNPRHKITKRGQNVTFRCDPISEHNRLYWYRQTLGQGPEFLTYFQNEAQLEKSRLLSDRFSAERPKGSFSTLEIQRTEQGDSAMYLCASSPPGQGVQTQYFGPGTRLLVL.

The chain carries TRBV14 and TRBJ2-7, with TRBD2 as a possible D gene (6 bases). Trimming removed 4 bases from V and 4 bases from J, with 11 bases in between. CDR3 length: 13 residues. Germline loops: CDR1 SGHDN, CDR2 FVKESK. CDR3 loop: CASSPYGGYEQYF. CDR3 DNA sequence: TGTGCCAGCAGCCCCTATGGAGGGTACGAGCAGTACTTC. The entire variable domain, with the rest obtained from reference TRBV14 and TRBJ2-7, is as follows: EAGVTQFPSHSVIEKGQTVTLRCDPISGHDNLYWYRRVMGKEIKFLLHFVKESKQDESGMPNNRFLAERTGGTYSTLKVQPAELEDSGVYFCASSPYGGYEQYFGPGTRLTVT.

In the case of this clonotype: One base away lies a much larger clone, so this may be a sequencing read error. The V gene is TRBV7-3, the J gene TRBJ1-1, with a weak D call TRBD1 (5 bases). Germline V gene sequence: CDR1 SGHTA, CDR2 FQGTGA. This CDR3 is built from 14 residues. V was trimmed by 6 bases and J by 3 bases, leaving 14 bases between them. CDR3 sequence: CASSAGHVDTEAFF. CDR3 sequence (DNA): TGTGCCAGCAGTGCTGGACATGTGGACACTGAAGCTTTCTTT.

This clonotype has a handful of counts. The chain has TRBV20-1 and TRBJ1-5; TRBD1 matches 7 bases. CDR1 DFQATT and CDR2 SNEGSKA come from the germline V gene (reference sequence). Losses at the gene ends were 5 bases for V and 5 bases for J; bases not matched to a gene: 9. The length of the CDR3 is 14 residues. This chain's CDR3 is CSAVHGTEDQPQHF. The CDR3 region has the DNA TGCAGTGCTGTCCACGGGACAGAGGATCAGCCCCAGCATTTT.

This clonotype was observed many times. V usage is TRBV2 and J usage is TRBJ2-5; 9 nucleotides agree with TRBD1. J lost 1 base, V lost 5 bases, and 5 bases had no gene match. The CDR3 has 15 residues. From germline, CDR1 is SNHLY and CDR2 FYNNEI. The CDR3 here is CASSNPGQGQETQYF. In DNA, the CDR3 is TGTGCCAGCAGTAACCCGGGACAGGGCCAAGAGACCCAGTACTTC.

Ten or more counts support this clonotype. The rearrangement links TRBV7-2 to TRBJ1-6; TRBD1 matches at 9 bases. J was trimmed by 10 bases and V by 4 bases; bases with no gene match: 2. The CDR3 covers 13 residues. Germline V CDR1 and CDR2: SGHTA, FQGNSA. CDR3 loop: CASSSTGGSPLHF. CDR3 nucleotide sequence: TGTGCCAGCAGCTCGACAGGGGGATCACCCCTCCACTTT.

CDR3 loop: CASSFSGGRDTQYF. The CDR3 DNA is TGTGCCAGCAGCTTCAGCGGAGGTCGAGATACGCAGTATTTT. The chain recombines TRBV7-8 with TRBJ2-3; a possible D gene is TRBD2 (5 bases). Trimming removed 3 bases from V and 5 bases from J, with 12 bases in between. Germline CDR1 is SGHVS and CDR2 is FQNEAQ. The CDR3 length is 14 residues.